The rows below give T cell receptor beta chains drawn from one sample of a study of blood T cells in healthy people across ages. One entry per CDR3 protein results from TCRdb running MiXCR on the 5' RACE reads. The sample has about 1.8 million distinct CDR3 sequences, 40% to 55% seen once; the top ten hold less than 2.5%. Sequenced material: blood. Receptor source: a middle-aged woman in good health. CDR3s include the opening cysteine and the closing phenylalanine or tryptophan. D genes are given only for firm matches. Only part of the rows carry a size: once, few, many, or a class if the clone is expanded.

DNA: TGTGCCAGCAGCGTCCGCCCTGACGAGCAGTACTTC
CDR3: CASSVRPDEQYF
V: TRBV9
size: .
J: TRBJ2-7
D: .

DNA: TGTGCCAGCAGTTACGCCCCGGGGGGAGCTGAGACCCAGTACTTC
CDR3: CASSYAPGGAETQYF
V: TRBV6-5
size: few
J: TRBJ2-5
D: TRBD2

DNA: TGTGCCAGCAGGGTGACAGGACAAGAGACCCAGTACTTC
CDR3: CASRVTGQETQYF
V: TRBV12-3/TRBV12-4
size: many
J: TRBJ2-5
D: .

DNA: TGTGCCAGCTCACCCACATTACAAGAGACCCAGTACTTC
CDR3: CASSPTLQETQYF
V: TRBV18
size: many
J: TRBJ2-5
D: .

DNA: TGTGCCAGCACCATAAAAAGACAGGGTAGCCCCTACAATGAGCAGTTCTTC
CDR3: CASTIKRQGSPYNEQFF
V: TRBV6-2/TRBV6-3
size: once
J: TRBJ2-1
D: TRBD1

DNA: TGTGCCAGCAGTCCATACAGGGTGAACACCGGGGAGCTGTTTTTT
CDR3: CASSPYRVNTGELFF
V: TRBV25-1
size: .
J: TRBJ2-2
D: .

DNA: TGTGCCACCCACGCGGCAGGCTATGGCTACACCTTC
CDR3: CATHAAGYGYTF
V: TRBV6-1
size: .
J: TRBJ1-2
D: .

DNA: TGTGCCAGCAGCGCGGACCCCGGGCTATTACGACAAGAGACCCAGTACTTC
CDR3: CASSADPGLLRQETQYF
V: TRBV9
size: few
J: TRBJ2-5
D: .

DNA: TGTGCCAGCCGACCAAGCGGCAGGGTTACCGAGCAGTACTTC
CDR3: CASRPSGRVTEQYF
V: TRBV6-2/TRBV6-3
size: .
J: TRBJ2-7
D: .

DNA: TGTGCCAGCAGTACAGGGTGGGGTAACTATGGCTACACCTTC
CDR3: CASSTGWGNYGYTF
V: TRBV27
size: few
J: TRBJ1-2
D: .

DNA: TGTGCCAGCAGTTGGACAGGGGCGAACACTGAAGCTTTCTTT
CDR3: CASSWTGANTEAFF
V: TRBV25-1
size: .
J: TRBJ1-1
D: TRBD1

DNA: TGTGCCAGCAGCTTAGCGGGCCTAGCGACAGATACGCAGTATTTT
CDR3: CASSLAGLATDTQYF
V: TRBV7-2
size: many
J: TRBJ2-3
D: .

DNA: TGTGCCAGCAGTCGTGAGGACAGTACGCAGTATTTT
CDR3: CASSREDSTQYF
V: TRBV11-2
size: few
J: TRBJ2-3
D: .

DNA: TGTGCCATCAGTGAAGTCGCAGGGACAGCCTACAATGAGCAGTTCTTC
CDR3: CAISEVAGTAYNEQFF
V: TRBV10-3
size: .
J: TRBJ2-1
D: TRBD1

DNA: TGTGCCAGCAGTTTCTACGGTGGAGCCCAGCATTTT
CDR3: CASSFYGGAQHF
V: TRBV6-5
size: .
J: TRBJ1-5
D: .

DNA: TGTGCCAGCAGTTTCCTAGAGAAGGGTTCCTACGAGCAGTACTTC
CDR3: CASSFLEKGSYEQYF
V: TRBV28
size: .
J: TRBJ2-7
D: .

DNA: TGTGCCACCAGCATGGTCGGCAATCAGCCCCAGCATTTT
CDR3: CATSMVGNQPQHF
V: TRBV15
size: few
J: TRBJ1-5
D: .

DNA: TGTGCCAGCAGTTACTCGAACGGACAGGGATGGGACAATGAGCAGTTCTTC
CDR3: CASSYSNGQGWDNEQFF
V: TRBV6-2/TRBV6-3
size: .
J: TRBJ2-1
D: TRBD1

DNA: TGTGCCAGCAGCATCCGGGGGCCTCACACAGATACGCAGTATTTT
CDR3: CASSIRGPHTDTQYF
V: TRBV27
size: .
J: TRBJ2-3
D: .

DNA: TGCGCCAGCAGCCAAGCCTACGGCGTGCTTCTTGGGCCCTTTGTTCAGTACTTC
CDR3: CASSQAYGVLLGPFVQYF
V: TRBV4-1
size: .
J: TRBJ2-4
D: .

DNA: TGTGCCAGCAGCCGCGGGACAGGGGGCCAGAGTGAGCAGTTCTTC
CDR3: CASSRGTGGQSEQFF
V: TRBV4-2
size: .
J: TRBJ2-1
D: TRBD1

DNA: TGTGCCAGCACCCGAACTGGCGGCTACACCTTC
CDR3: CASTRTGGYTF
V: TRBV12-3/TRBV12-4
size: .
J: TRBJ1-2
D: .

DNA: TGTGCCAGCAGTTTATCCCCAGGGCCCTACGAGCAGTACTTC
CDR3: CASSLSPGPYEQYF
V: TRBV28
size: few
J: TRBJ2-7
D: .

DNA: TGCGCCAGCAGCCCGAGAGACTACAATGAGCAGTTCTTC
CDR3: CASSPRDYNEQFF
V: TRBV5-1
size: .
J: TRBJ2-1
D: .

DNA: TGTGCCAGCAGTTATGGCATTCCCTACGAGCAGTACTTC
CDR3: CASSYGIPYEQYF
V: TRBV6-5
size: .
J: TRBJ2-7
D: .

DNA: TGCGCCAGCAGCTTGGCTACAGGGGGGGCAGAGACCCAGTACTTC
CDR3: CASSLATGGAETQYF
V: TRBV5-1
size: few
J: TRBJ2-5
D: .

DNA: TGTGCCAGCAGCCTTAGGGAAACTAATGAAAAACTGTTTTTT
CDR3: CASSLRETNEKLFF
V: TRBV7-9
size: .
J: TRBJ1-4
D: .

DNA: TGCGCCAGCAGCCAAGAAAGTACCACAGGGGTTGTTGTGTATACGCAGTATTTT
CDR3: CASSQESTTGVVVYTQYF
V: TRBV4-3
size: .
J: TRBJ2-3
D: TRBD1

DNA: TGTGCCAGCAGTATACAGGAGAACACCGGGGAGCTGTTTTTT
CDR3: CASSIQENTGELFF
V: TRBV6-5
size: once
J: TRBJ2-2
D: .

DNA: TGTGCCAGCAGCGCCCCGGACAGGGAGAACACTGAAGCTTTCTTT
CDR3: CASSAPDRENTEAFF
V: TRBV7-8
size: .
J: TRBJ1-1
D: TRBD1

DNA: TGCAGTGCTAGAGCATGGGACCGGGAGAACTATGGCTACACCTTC
CDR3: CSARAWDRENYGYTF
V: TRBV20-1
size: .
J: TRBJ1-2
D: .

DNA: TGCAGTGCTAAAGGACAGGGCGAATGGGAAAAACTGTTTTTT
CDR3: CSAKGQGEWEKLFF
V: TRBV20-1
size: once
J: TRBJ1-4
D: TRBD1

DNA: TGTGCCAGCAGCTTGGCTCGACAGGGGGATCAAGATGGCTACACCTTC
CDR3: CASSLARQGDQDGYTF
V: TRBV7-9
size: few
J: TRBJ1-2
D: TRBD1

DNA: TGCGCCAGCAGCATCGCCTCTGGGGGTGAAGCTTTCTTT
CDR3: CASSIASGGEAFF
V: TRBV9
size: .
J: TRBJ1-1
D: .

DNA: TGTGCCAGCAGTGAGGCAGGAAATGGCTACACCTTC
CDR3: CASSEAGNGYTF
V: TRBV2
size: .
J: TRBJ1-2
D: .

DNA: TGCAGTGCTGCTCGGCAGGCAGATACGCAGTATTTT
CDR3: CSAARQADTQYF
V: TRBV20-1
size: .
J: TRBJ2-3
D: .

DNA: TGTGCCAGCAGCGTAGGACCCGATAATCAGCCCCAGCATTTT
CDR3: CASSVGPDNQPQHF
V: TRBV9
size: .
J: TRBJ1-5
D: .

DNA: TGTGCCAGCAGGACCCGCGACAGGGAGCAGTTCTTC
CDR3: CASRTRDREQFF
V: TRBV6-1
size: .
J: TRBJ2-1
D: .

DNA: TGTGCCAGCAGCCAAGGATCACTTTATGGCTACACCTTC
CDR3: CASSQGSLYGYTF
V: TRBV3-1
size: few
J: TRBJ1-2
D: .

DNA: TGTGCCACCAGCAGACAGGGTACCTATGGCTACACCTTC
CDR3: CATSRQGTYGYTF
V: TRBV15
size: .
J: TRBJ1-2
D: .

DNA: TGTGCCAGCAGCCCCACCCGAAACACCATATATTTT
CDR3: CASSPTRNTIYF
V: TRBV7-9
size: .
J: TRBJ1-3
D: .

DNA: TGTGCCAGCAGCTCCTCCGGGACTAGCGGGGTCTACGAGCAGTACTTC
CDR3: CASSSSGTSGVYEQYF
V: TRBV6-6
size: .
J: TRBJ2-7
D: TRBD2

DNA: TGTGCCAGCAGCCATACTAGCGGGGGGCCCTCCTACGAGCAGTACTTC
CDR3: CASSHTSGGPSYEQYF
V: TRBV28
size: .
J: TRBJ2-7
D: TRBD2

DNA: TGTGCCAGCAGTCGACCCCGGGACGGCGTGGAGAATGGCTACACCTTC
CDR3: CASSRPRDGVENGYTF
V: TRBV6-2/TRBV6-3
size: .
J: TRBJ1-2
D: .

DNA: TGTGCCAGCCACCTCAGGGCCTACGAGCAGTACTTC
CDR3: CASHLRAYEQYF
V: TRBV25-1
size: .
J: TRBJ2-7
D: .

DNA: TGTGCCAGCAGTCCAAGCGCGGGTACGCAGTATTTT
CDR3: CASSPSAGTQYF
V: TRBV7-2
size: few
J: TRBJ2-3
D: .

DNA: TGTGCCAGCTGTGAGTCGGGGGGCACAGATACGCAGTATTTT
CDR3: CASCESGGTDTQYF
V: TRBV12-3/TRBV12-4
size: .
J: TRBJ2-3
D: .

DNA: TGTGCCAGCAGTGCGAGACAGAGACGGGAGACCCAGTACTTC
CDR3: CASSARQRRETQYF
V: TRBV12-3/TRBV12-4
size: .
J: TRBJ2-5
D: .

DNA: TGTGCCAGCAGTGAGCGACCAGCAGGGGTAGGCTATGGCTACACCTTC
CDR3: CASSERPAGVGYGYTF
V: TRBV25-1
size: few
J: TRBJ1-2
D: .

DNA: TGCGCCAGCAGCTCCTCAGGGGGCGTGGGGAACACTGAAGCTTTCTTT
CDR3: CASSSSGGVGNTEAFF
V: TRBV5-1
size: .
J: TRBJ1-1
D: TRBD1

DNA: TGTGCCAGCAGTTACTCGGGTGGCCCGCGGGGCTCCTACGAGCAGTACTTC
CDR3: CASSYSGGPRGSYEQYF
V: TRBV6-2/TRBV6-3
size: .
J: TRBJ2-7
D: .

DNA: TGCAGTGCTAGGGACAGGGTCGGAGCTGGCTACACCTTC
CDR3: CSARDRVGAGYTF
V: TRBV20-1
size: .
J: TRBJ1-2
D: TRBD1

DNA: TGTGCCAGCAGCTTAACGCTATCCTCAGATACGCAGTATTTT
CDR3: CASSLTLSSDTQYF
V: TRBV7-3
size: .
J: TRBJ2-3
D: .